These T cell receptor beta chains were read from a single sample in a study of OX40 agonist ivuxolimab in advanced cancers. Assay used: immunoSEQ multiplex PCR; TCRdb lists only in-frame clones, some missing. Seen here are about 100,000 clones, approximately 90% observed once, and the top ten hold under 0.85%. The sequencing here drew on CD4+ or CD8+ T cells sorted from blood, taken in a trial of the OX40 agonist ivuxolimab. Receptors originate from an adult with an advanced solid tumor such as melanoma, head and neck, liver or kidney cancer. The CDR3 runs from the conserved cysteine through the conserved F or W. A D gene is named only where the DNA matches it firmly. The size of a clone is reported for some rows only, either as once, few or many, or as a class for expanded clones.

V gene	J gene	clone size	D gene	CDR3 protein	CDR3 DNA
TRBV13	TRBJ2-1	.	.	CASSLWHPEQFF	TGTGCCAGCAGCTTATGGCATCCTGAGCAGTTCTTC
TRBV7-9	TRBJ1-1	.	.	CASSPSGYSAFF	TGTGCCAGCAGCCCCTCAGGGTACTCAGCTTTCTTT
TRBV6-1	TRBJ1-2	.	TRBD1	CASSELMTGYGYTF	TGTGCCAGCAGTGAATTGATGACAGGGTATGGCTACACCTTC
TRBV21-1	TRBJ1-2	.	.	CASSSRRRGRPREGYTF	TGTGCCAGCAGCTCCCGAAGGAGGGGGCGACCGAGGGAAGGCTACACCTTC
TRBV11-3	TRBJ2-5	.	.	CASSVRETQYF	TGTGCCAGCAGCGTCCGAGAGACCCAGTACTTC
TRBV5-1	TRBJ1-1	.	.	CASTGQGSNTEAFF	TGCGCCAGCACGGGGCAGGGGTCCAACACTGAAGCTTTCTTT
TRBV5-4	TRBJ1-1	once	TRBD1	CASSPGTGANTEAFF	TGTGCCAGCAGCCCGGGGACAGGGGCAAACACTGAAGCTTTCTTT
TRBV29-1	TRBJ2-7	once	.	CSGVGSYEQYF	TGCAGCGGGGTCGGCTCCTACGAGCAGTACTTC
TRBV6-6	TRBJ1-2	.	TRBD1	CASSDGTGFYGYTF	TGTGCCAGCAGCGACGGGACAGGGTTTTATGGCTACACCTTC
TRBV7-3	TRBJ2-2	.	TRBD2	CASSSQLRLAGDGELFF	TGTGCCAGCAGCTCCCAGTTGCGACTAGCCGGGGACGGGGAGCTGTTTTTT
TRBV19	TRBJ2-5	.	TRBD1	CASSIGDRGSRETQYF	TGTGCCAGTAGTATAGGAGACAGGGGGAGTCGAGAGACCCAGTACTTC
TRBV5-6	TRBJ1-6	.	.	CASSPRWGDSPLHF	TGTGCCAGCAGCCCCCGATGGGGCGATTCACCCCTCCACTTT
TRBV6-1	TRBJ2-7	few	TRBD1	CASFLETGGYEQYF	TGTGCCAGCTTCCTCGAGACAGGGGGTTACGAGCAGTACTTC
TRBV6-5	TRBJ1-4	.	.	CASRGVGTNEKLFF	TGTGCCAGCAGGGGAGTAGGGACTAATGAAAAACTGTTTTTT
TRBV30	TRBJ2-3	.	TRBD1	CAWMTGTDTQYF	TGTGCCTGGATGACAGGGACAGATACGCAGTATTTT